The clone carrying this T cell receptor beta chain was found many times. The sample is drawn from a study of molecular identifiers for immune sequencing clone quantification. Bulk TCR library preparation followed previously described methods with listed TCR primers. Each CDR3 protein is one row after TCRdb ran MiXCR on the PCR reads. The table shows around 460,000 distinct CDR3 sequences, with around 25% occurring only once. This CDR3 is built from 15 residues. The germline CDR1 and CDR2 sequences are MNHEY and SVGEGT. V lost 5 bases to trimming and J lost 2 bases; unmatched junction nucleotides: 6. Sorting selected naive CD8 T cells with a CD8+CD4-CCR7+CD45RA+ phenotype.

Sequencing was done on a sample of naive CD8+ T cells from blood, with Jurkat cell RNA spiked in. Subset noted: FACS-sorted CD8+CD4-CCR7+CD45RA+ naive T cells. The source is a human donor in good health. Some libraries in this study had Jurkat cell RNA spiked in. This chain connects TRBV6-2 or TRBV6-3 to TRBJ1-2, with 9 bases lining up with TRBD1. The CDR3 is CASSPGTGKNYGYTF. CDR3 nucleotide sequence: TGTGCCAGCAGTCCCGGGACAGGGAAGAACTATGGCTACACCTTC.